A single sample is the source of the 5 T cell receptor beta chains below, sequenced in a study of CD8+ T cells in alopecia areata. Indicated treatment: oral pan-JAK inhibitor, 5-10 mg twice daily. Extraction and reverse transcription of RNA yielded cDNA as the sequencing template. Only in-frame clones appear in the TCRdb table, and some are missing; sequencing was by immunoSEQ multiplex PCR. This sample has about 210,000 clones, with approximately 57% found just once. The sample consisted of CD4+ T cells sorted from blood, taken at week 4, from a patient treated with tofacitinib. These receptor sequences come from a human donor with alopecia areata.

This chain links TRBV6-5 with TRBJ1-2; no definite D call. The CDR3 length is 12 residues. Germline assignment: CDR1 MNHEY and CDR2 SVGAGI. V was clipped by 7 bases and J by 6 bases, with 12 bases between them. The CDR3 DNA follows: TGTGCCAGCACCACAACGGGGAATGGCTACACCTTC. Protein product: CASTTTGNGYTF.

As DNA, the CDR3 is TGCGCCAGCAGCTTTAGTAGAGGGGATGCAGATACGCAGTATTTT. It is translated as CASSFSRGDADTQYF. The rearrangement joins TRBV5-1 to TRBJ2-3, with D perhaps matching TRBD1 or TRBD2 (5 bases each). CDR3 length: 15 residues. Germline CDR1 reads SGHRS; CDR2 reads YFSETQ. The germline V and J ends were trimmed by 2 bases and 4 bases, with 14 bases remaining between them.

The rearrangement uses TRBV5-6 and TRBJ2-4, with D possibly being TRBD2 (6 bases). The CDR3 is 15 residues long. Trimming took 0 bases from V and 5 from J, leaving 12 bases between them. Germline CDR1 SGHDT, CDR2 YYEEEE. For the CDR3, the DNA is TGTGCCAGCAGCTTGGCCGGAGGGGTCCAAAACATTCAGTACTTC. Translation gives CASSLAGGVQNIQYF.

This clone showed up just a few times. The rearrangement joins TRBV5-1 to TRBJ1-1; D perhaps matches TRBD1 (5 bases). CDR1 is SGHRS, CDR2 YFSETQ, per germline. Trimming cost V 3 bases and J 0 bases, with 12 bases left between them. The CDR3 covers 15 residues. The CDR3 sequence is CASSSQAGMNTEAFF. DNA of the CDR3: TGCGCCAGCAGCTCACAGGCCGGGATGAACACTGAAGCTTTCTTT.

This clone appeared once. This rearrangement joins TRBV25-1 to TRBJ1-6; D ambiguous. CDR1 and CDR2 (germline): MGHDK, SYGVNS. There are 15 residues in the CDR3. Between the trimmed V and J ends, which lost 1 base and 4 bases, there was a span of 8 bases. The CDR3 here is CASSESPVYNSPLHF. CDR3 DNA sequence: TGTGCCAGCAGTGAATCCCCGGTTTATAATTCACCCCTCCACTTT.